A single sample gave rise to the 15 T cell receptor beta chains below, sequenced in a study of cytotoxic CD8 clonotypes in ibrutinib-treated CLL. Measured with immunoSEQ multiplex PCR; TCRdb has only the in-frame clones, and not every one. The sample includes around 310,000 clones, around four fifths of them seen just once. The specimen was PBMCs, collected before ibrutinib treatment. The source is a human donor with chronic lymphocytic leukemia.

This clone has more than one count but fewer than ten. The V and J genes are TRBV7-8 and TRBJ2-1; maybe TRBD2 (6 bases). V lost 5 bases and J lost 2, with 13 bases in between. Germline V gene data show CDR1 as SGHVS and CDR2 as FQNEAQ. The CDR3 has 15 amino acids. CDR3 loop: CASSAPGAAYNEQFF. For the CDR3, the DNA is TGTGCCAGCAGCGCCCCGGGAGCGGCCTACAATGAGCAGTTCTTC.

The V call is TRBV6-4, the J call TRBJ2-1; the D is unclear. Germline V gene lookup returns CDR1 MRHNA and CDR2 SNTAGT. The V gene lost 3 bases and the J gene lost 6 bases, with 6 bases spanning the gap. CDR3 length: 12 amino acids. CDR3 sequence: CASSEICNEQFF. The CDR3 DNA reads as TGTGCCAGCAGTGAGATCTGCAATGAGCAGTTCTTC.

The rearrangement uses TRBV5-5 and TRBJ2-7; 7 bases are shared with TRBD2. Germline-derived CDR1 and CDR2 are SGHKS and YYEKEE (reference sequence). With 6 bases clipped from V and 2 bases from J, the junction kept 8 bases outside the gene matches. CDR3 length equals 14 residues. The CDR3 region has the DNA TGTGCCAGCACGGCTAGCGGTCCCCCCTACGAGCAGTACTTC. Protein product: CASTASGPPYEQYF.

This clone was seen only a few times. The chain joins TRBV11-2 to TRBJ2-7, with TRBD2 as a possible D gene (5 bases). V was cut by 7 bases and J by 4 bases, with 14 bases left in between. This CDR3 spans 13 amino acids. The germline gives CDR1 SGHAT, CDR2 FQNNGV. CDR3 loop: CASTQRSGYEQYF. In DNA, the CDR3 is TGTGCCAGCACCCAACGGTCGGGGTACGAGCAGTACTTC.

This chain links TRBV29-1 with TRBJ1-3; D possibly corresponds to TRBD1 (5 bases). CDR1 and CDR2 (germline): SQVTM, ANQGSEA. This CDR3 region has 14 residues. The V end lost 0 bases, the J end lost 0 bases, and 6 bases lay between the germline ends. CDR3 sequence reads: CSVEDRVSGNTIYF. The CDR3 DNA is TGCAGCGTTGAAGACAGGGTCTCTGGAAACACCATATATTTT. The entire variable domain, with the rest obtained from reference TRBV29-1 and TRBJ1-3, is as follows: SAVISQKPSRDICQRGTSLTIQCQVDSQVTMMFWYRQQPGQSLTLIATANQGSEATYESGFVIDKFPISRPNLTFSTLTVSNMSPEDSSIYLCSVEDRVSGNTIYFGEGSWLTVV.

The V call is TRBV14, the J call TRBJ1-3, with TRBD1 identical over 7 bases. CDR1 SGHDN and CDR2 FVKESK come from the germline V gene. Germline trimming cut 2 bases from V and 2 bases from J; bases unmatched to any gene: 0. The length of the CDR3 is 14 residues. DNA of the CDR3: TGTGCCAGCAGCCAAACAGGGGCTGGAAACACCATATATTTT. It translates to CASSQTGAGNTIYF.

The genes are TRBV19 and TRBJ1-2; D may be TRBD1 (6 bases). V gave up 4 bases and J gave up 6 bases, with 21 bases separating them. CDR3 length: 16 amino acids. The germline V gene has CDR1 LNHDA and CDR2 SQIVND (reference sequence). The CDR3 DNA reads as TGTGCCAGTAGTACCAATACAGGGCCTTCCCTTAATGGCTACACCTTC. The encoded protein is CASSTNTGPSLNGYTF.

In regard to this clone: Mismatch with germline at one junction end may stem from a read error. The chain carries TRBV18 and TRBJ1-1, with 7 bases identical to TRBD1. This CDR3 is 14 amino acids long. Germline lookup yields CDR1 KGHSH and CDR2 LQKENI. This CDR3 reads CASSPLGGYTEAFF. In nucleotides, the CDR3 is TGTGCCAGCTCCCCACTAGGGGGCTACACTGAAGCTTTCTTT.

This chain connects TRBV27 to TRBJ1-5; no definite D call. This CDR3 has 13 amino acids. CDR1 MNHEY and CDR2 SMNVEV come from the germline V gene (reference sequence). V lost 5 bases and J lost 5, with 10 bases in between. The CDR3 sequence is CASSPLGHQPQHF. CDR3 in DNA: TGTGCCAGCAGTCCCCTTGGCCATCAGCCCCAGCATTTT.

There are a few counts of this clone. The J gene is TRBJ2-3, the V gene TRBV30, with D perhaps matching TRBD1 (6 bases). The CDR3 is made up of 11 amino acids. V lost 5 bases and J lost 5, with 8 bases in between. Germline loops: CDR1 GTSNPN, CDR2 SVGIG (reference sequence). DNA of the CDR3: TGTGCCTGGGACAGGAGAGATACGCAGTATTTT. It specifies CAWDRRDTQYF.

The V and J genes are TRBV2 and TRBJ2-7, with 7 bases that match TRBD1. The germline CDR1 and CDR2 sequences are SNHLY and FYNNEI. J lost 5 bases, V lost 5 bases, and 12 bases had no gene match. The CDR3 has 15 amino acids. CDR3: CASSLTTGLADEQYF. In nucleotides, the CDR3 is TGTGCCAGCAGTCTAACGACAGGGTTGGCCGACGAGCAGTACTTC.

The CDR3 loop reads CASSFIDSYGYTF. The CDR3 bases are TGCGCCAGCAGCTTTATTGACAGCTATGGCTACACCTTC. The rearrangement uses TRBV5-1 and TRBJ1-2, with D perhaps matching TRBD1 (5 bases). Trimming left V 2 bases short and J 4 bases short, with 9 bases between. The CDR3 sequence is 13 residues long. Germline lookup yields CDR1 SGHRS and CDR2 YFSETQ.

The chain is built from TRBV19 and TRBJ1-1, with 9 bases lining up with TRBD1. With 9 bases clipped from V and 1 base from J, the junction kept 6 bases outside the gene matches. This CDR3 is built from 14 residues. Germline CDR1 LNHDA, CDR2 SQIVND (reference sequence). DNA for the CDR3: TGTGCCAGCAAACAGGGGGCCCAGAACACTGAAGCTTTCTTT. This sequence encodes CASKQGAQNTEAFF.

The CDR3 DNA sequence: TGTGCCTGGAGTCCCCGACAGGGGGCAGGAGCTAATGAAAAACTGTTTTTT. Translating it yields CAWSPRQGAGANEKLFF. This chain joins TRBV30 and TRBJ1-4; 10 bases agree with TRBD1. Germline CDR1 and CDR2: GTSNPN and SVGIG (reference sequence). The CDR3 totals 17 residues. Losses at the gene ends were 2 bases for V and 3 bases for J; bases not matched to a gene: 9.

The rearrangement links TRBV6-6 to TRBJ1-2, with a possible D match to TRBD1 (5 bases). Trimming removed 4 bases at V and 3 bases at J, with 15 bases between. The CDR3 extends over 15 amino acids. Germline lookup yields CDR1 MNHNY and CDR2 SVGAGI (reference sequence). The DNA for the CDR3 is TGTGCCAGCAGTTCCGTATCCGGGGGTTACTATGGCTACACCTTC. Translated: CASSSVSGGYYGYTF.